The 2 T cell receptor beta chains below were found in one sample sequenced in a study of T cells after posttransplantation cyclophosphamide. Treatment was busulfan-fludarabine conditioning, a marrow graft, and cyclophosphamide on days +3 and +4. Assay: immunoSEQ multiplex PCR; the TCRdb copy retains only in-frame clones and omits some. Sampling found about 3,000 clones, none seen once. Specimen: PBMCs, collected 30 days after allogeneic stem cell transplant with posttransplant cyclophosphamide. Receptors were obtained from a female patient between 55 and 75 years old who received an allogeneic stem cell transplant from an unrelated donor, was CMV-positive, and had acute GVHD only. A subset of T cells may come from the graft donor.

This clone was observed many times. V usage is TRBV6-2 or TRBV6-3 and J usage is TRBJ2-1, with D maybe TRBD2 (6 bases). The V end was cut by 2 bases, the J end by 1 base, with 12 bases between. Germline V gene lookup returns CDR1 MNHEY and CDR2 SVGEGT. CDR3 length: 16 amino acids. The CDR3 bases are TGTGCCAGCAGTTACACTATGGGGGGTTCCTACAATGAGCAGTTCTTC. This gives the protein CASSYTMGGSYNEQFF.

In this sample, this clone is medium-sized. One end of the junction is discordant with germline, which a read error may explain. The CDR3 bases are TGCGCCAGCAGACAAGACGGGTTCACCTCATATGGCTACACCTTC. Amino acids: CASRQDGFTSYGYTF. This sequence joins TRBV4-3 and TRBJ1-2, with unresolved D. Per germline, CDR1 LGHNA and CDR2 YSLEER. The CDR3 spans 15 residues.